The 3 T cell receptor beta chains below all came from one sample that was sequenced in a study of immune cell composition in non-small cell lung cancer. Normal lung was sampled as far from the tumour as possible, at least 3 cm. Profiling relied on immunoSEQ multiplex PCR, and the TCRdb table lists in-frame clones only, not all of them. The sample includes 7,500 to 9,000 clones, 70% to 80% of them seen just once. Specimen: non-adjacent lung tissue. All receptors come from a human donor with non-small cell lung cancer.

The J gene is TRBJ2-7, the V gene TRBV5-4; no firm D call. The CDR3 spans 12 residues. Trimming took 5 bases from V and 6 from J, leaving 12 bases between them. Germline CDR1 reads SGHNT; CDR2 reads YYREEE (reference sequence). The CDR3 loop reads CASSIGRIEQYF. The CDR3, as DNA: TGTGCCAGCAGTATCGGACGGATCGAGCAGTACTTC.

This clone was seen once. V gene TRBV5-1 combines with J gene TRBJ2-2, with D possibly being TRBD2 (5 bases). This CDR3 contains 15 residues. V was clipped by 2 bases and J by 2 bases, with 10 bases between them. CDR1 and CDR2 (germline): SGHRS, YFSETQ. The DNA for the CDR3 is TGCGCCAGCAGCTTCTTGGGAGAAAACACCGGGGAGCTGTTTTTT. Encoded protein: CASSFLGENTGELFF.

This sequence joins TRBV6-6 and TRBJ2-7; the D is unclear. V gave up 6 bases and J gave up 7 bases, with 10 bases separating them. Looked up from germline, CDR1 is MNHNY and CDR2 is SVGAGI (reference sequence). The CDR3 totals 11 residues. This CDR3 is CASSSGGEQYF. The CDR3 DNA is TGTGCCAGCAGCTCTGGTGGAGAGCAGTACTTC.